The next 28 T cell receptor beta chains were all read from a single sample in a study of spatial heterogeneity in lung cancer. No cognate antigen is known for these TCRs. General study results and limits: Higher tumor mutation counts went along with higher counts of expanded intratumoral alpha and beta TCRs.

Time point: sample taken at primary tumor resection. MiXCR, applied by TCRdb to the 5' RACE reads, yields one record per CDR3 protein. The sample gives fewer than 11,000 distinct CDR3 sequences, around 12% of which show up once; about 11% is in the top ten. This material consisted of lung tumor tissue, taken at surgery. Receptors were obtained from a male donor with early-stage non-small cell lung cancer.

This clonotype was seen repeatedly, ten times or more. This beta chain turned up in a library designed for alpha chains; as an off-target read, its abundance says little. This sequence joins TRBV12-3 or TRBV12-4 and TRBJ1-2, with D possibly being TRBD1 (5 bases). The ends were cut back, 7 bases at V and 2 bases at J, with 17 bases in the middle. The CDR3 loop spans 15 amino acids. The CDR3 DNA reads as TGTGCCAGCACCCACCGGGGGGGTAACAACTATGGCTACACCTTC. It specifies CASTHRGGNNYGYTF.

In its sample, this clonotype was seen once. In a library made to pick up alpha chains, this beta chain is a stray read with a size that means little. The chain is built from TRBV12-3 or TRBV12-4 and TRBJ2-3; TRBD2 matches 10 bases. This CDR3 contains 18 residues. After removal of 6 bases from V and 2 bases from J, the junction contained 14 bases not matched to a gene. The CDR3 here is CASRTSGEAGGPTDTQYF. Here the CDR3 DNA reads TGTGCCAGCAGAACTAGCGGGGAAGCGGGAGGCCCCACAGATACGCAGTATTTT.

This clonotype was counted ten times or more. Since the library was made to target alpha chains, this beta chain is a stray read and its abundance is not meaningful. This rearrangement joins TRBV7-2 to TRBJ2-1; maybe TRBD1 (6 bases). Germline assignment: CDR1 SGHTA and CDR2 FQGNSA. The CDR3 consists of 16 residues. V gave up 4 bases and J gave up 7 bases, with 20 bases separating them. CDR3 nucleotide sequence: TGTGCCAGCAGCTCTCAGGGGAGTTTCGCAGGTAATGAGCAGTTCTTC. Translated, it gives CASSSQGSFAGNEQFF.

Ten or more counts support this clonotype. This beta chain slipped into a library made for alpha chains as a stray read, so its size is not meaningful. V is TRBV5-4 and J is TRBJ2-7, with 8 bases fitting TRBD2. Germline values: CDR1 SGHNT, CDR2 YYREEE (reference sequence). This CDR3 contains 14 residues. Trimming cost V 4 bases and J 5 bases; bases outside gene matches: 8. Here the CDR3 reads CASSPGLDRHEQYF. The CDR3 DNA reads TGTGCCAGCAGCCCGGGACTAGATAGGCACGAGCAGTACTTC.

This clonotype qualifies as medium-sized. Since the library was made to target alpha chains, this beta chain is a stray read and its abundance is not meaningful. The chain employs TRBV4-3 and TRBJ1-1, with D perhaps TRBD1 (5 bases). V lost 2 bases to trimming and J lost 0 bases, with 13 bases between them. The CDR3 has 16 residues. Germline loops: CDR1 LGHNA, CDR2 YSLEER. The CDR3 nucleotides are TGCGCCAGCAGCCAATGGTCAGGGACCGTGAACACTGAAGCTTTCTTT. Translation: CASSQWSGTVNTEAFF.

There are many counts of this clonotype. This beta chain appears as a stray read in a library generated for alpha chains; its size is not informative. The CDR3 here is CASSEESSQFVDFGKNIQYF. Written as DNA, the CDR3 is TGTGCCAGCAGTGAAGAAAGTAGTCAATTTGTGGACTTCGGCAAAAACATTCAGTACTTC. The rearrangement links TRBV6-1 to TRBJ2-4; D perhaps matches TRBD2 (5 bases). Germline CDR1 and CDR2: MNHNS and SASEGT. Deletions cut 1 base from V and 3 bases from J, with 25 bases between. This CDR3 is 20 amino acids long.

This clonotype has a count of ten or more. Little can be read into the size of this beta chain, an off-target read in a library designed for alpha chains. The V call is TRBV30, the J call TRBJ2-7; 9 bases agree with TRBD2. Germline CDR1 is GTSNPN and CDR2 is SVGIG (reference sequence). With 0 bases clipped from V and 2 bases from J, the junction kept 2 bases outside the gene matches. The CDR3 consists of 14 residues. DNA of the CDR3: TGTGCCTGGAGTGTCAGCGGGAGGCCCTACGAGCAGTACGTC. Its translation: CAWSVSGRPYEQYV.

This clonotype qualifies as medium-sized. This beta chain turned up in a library designed for alpha chains; as an off-target read, its abundance says little. The V and J genes are TRBV4-2 and TRBJ2-5; weak D call: TRBD2 (6 bases). Per the germline V gene, CDR1 is LGHNA and CDR2 is YNFKEQ. V was pared by 0 bases and J by 4 bases, with 15 bases between. The CDR3 sequence is 16 residues long. The CDR3 sequence: CASSQDLGRSGETQYF. In nucleotides, the CDR3 is TGTGCCAGCAGCCAAGATCTAGGGAGGAGTGGAGAGACCCAGTACTTC.

Regarding this clonotype: This beta chain appears as a stray read in a library generated for alpha chains; its size is not informative. The chain uses TRBV28 and TRBJ2-3, with 10 bases fitting TRBD1. The CDR3 has 15 amino acids. Germline V gives CDR1 MDHEN, CDR2 SYDVKM. Trimming at V came to 7 bases and at J to 4 bases, leaving 8 bases not matched to a gene. CDR3 sequence: CASNPTGGWADTQYF. CDR3 in DNA: TGTGCCAGCAATCCGACAGGGGGCTGGGCAGATACGCAGTATTTT.

This clonotype was seen ten or more times. The size of this beta chain means little, since it is a stray read in a library made for alpha chains. This chain joins TRBV20-1 and TRBJ2-3, with a possible D match to TRBD2 (5 bases). Germline-derived CDR1 and CDR2 are DFQATT and SNEGSKA (reference sequence). V was shortened by 0 bases and J by 2 bases, with 12 bases between the two germline ends. The CDR3 runs 15 residues. The CDR3 loop is CSARDPQRPTDTQYF. Written as DNA, the CDR3 is TGCAGTGCTAGAGATCCCCAGCGGCCCACAGATACGCAGTATTTT.

This clonotype was detected ten times or more. This beta chain is a stray read from a library made for alpha chains; its abundance is not meaningful. The chain couples TRBV4-1 to TRBJ2-7, with unresolved D. V lost 1 base and J 2 bases, leaving 9 bases between the germline ends. The germline CDR1 and CDR2 sequences are MGHRA and YSYEKL. The CDR3 extends over 14 amino acids. The DNA of the CDR3 is TGCGCCAGCAGCCAAGTTACGTCAGCCTACGAGCAGTACTTC. Residues: CASSQVTSAYEQYF.

This clonotype showed up many times. Within a library made for alpha chains, this beta chain is off target, and its count is uninformative. The V gene is TRBV20-1, the J gene TRBJ2-1; perhaps D is TRBD1 or TRBD2 (5 bases each). V gave up 6 bases and J gave up 8 bases, with 20 bases separating them. CDR3 length: 14 residues. Looked up from germline, CDR1 is DFQATT and CDR2 is SNEGSKA (reference sequence). This CDR3 reads CSAEGQGLRDEQFF. The CDR3 DNA reads as TGCAGTGCAGAGGGTCAGGGCTTGAGGGATGAGCAGTTCTTC.

As to this clonotype: The library was prepared for alpha chains; this beta chain is a stray read, so its frequency means little. The chain carries TRBV5-1 and TRBJ2-1; 10 bases agree with TRBD2. CDR1 is SGHRS, CDR2 YFSETQ, per germline. The junction had 3 bases not matched to a gene; V was cut back by 2 bases and J by 1 base. The CDR3 runs 16 residues. CDR3 bases: TGCGCCAGCAGCTTAGGGACTAGCGTATCCTACAATGAGCAGTTCTTC. It encodes CASSLGTSVSYNEQFF.

In regard to this clonotype: This beta chain lies outside the target of a library built for alpha chains; its clone size means little. This chain uses TRBV5-1 with TRBJ2-6; the D is unclear. Per germline, CDR1 SGHRS and CDR2 YFSETQ. This CDR3 contains 16 residues. With 1 base removed from V and 0 bases from J, the gap between germline ends came to 8 bases. CDR3 protein: CASSLLVDSGANVLTF. The CDR3 nucleotides are TGCGCCAGCAGCTTGTTGGTCGACTCTGGGGCCAACGTCCTGACTTTC.

Ten or more counts support this clonotype. Found in a library prepared for alpha chains, this beta chain is an off-target read, and its abundance has little meaning. This chain joins TRBV20-1 and TRBJ2-1; D gene ambiguous. This CDR3 has 12 residues. With 3 bases removed from V and 6 bases from J, the gap between germline ends came to 9 bases. Germline CDR1 DFQATT, CDR2 SNEGSKA (reference sequence). The CDR3 spells CSAREILNEQFF. The CDR3 coding sequence is TGCAGTGCTAGGGAGATCCTCAATGAGCAGTTCTTC.

This clonotype was recorded at least ten times. For a library built for alpha chains, this beta chain is a stray read; little rests on its size. This chain links TRBV27 with TRBJ2-1; D call uncertain. The CDR3 runs to 15 residues. V lost 2 bases and J 3 bases, leaving 11 bases between the germline ends. Germline CDR1 reads MNHEY; CDR2 reads SMNVEV (reference sequence). CDR3 coding DNA: TGTGCCAGCAGTTTAGGAAGGGCTCACTACAATGAGCAGTTCTTC. It encodes CASSLGRAHYNEQFF.

This clonotype was seen at least ten times. For a library built for alpha chains, this beta chain is a stray read; little rests on its size. The gene calls are TRBV7-8 and TRBJ1-1, with TRBD1 identical over 11 bases. The CDR3 has 16 residues. Per the germline V gene, CDR1 is SGHVS and CDR2 is FQNEAQ. V gave up 1 base and J gave up 5 bases; unmatched junction bases: 6. The CDR3 region is CASSLGGTGGQTEAFF. CDR3 bases: TGTGCCAGCAGCTTAGGGGGGACAGGGGGACAAACTGAAGCTTTCTTT.

This clonotype was counted many times. This beta chain came through as a stray read in a library set up for alpha chains, and its size says little. This chain connects TRBV27 to TRBJ1-2; D remains unclear. Trimming took off 6 bases at V and 5 bases at J, with 13 bases between the two ends. The CDR3 is 13 residues long. Germline CDR1 is MNHEY and CDR2 is SMNVEV (reference sequence). As DNA, the CDR3 is TGTGCCAGCAGCCCATCCGTGGGGTATGGCTACACCTTC. Translating gives CASSPSVGYGYTF.

By share, this clonotype ranks as medium-sized. Because this beta chain is a stray read in a library intended to capture alpha chains, its abundance should not be given much weight. The V and J genes are TRBV7-9 and TRBJ2-6, with TRBD1 matching over 9 bases. Germline trimming cut 7 bases from V and 3 bases from J; bases unmatched to any gene: 7. Germline V gene sequence: CDR1 SEHNR, CDR2 FQNEAQ (reference sequence). The CDR3 is 16 amino acids. CDR3 sequence reads: CASTWDRESGANVLTF. The CDR3 bases are TGTGCCAGCACCTGGGACAGGGAAAGTGGGGCCAACGTCCTGACTTTC.

In the case of this clonotype: In a library made to pick up alpha chains, this beta chain is a stray read with a size that means little. V is TRBV30 and J is TRBJ1-5; the D gene is possibly TRBD1 (6 bases). The V end lost 0 bases, the J end lost 5 bases, and 11 bases lay between the germline ends. Germline CDR1 is GTSNPN and CDR2 is SVGIG (reference sequence). CDR3 length equals 14 residues. The CDR3 DNA reads as TGTGCCTGGAGTGTATCGGGGGGCGATCAGCCCCAGCATTTT. This codes for CAWSVSGGDQPQHF. Using reference TRBV30 and TRBJ1-5 for the parts outside the CDR3, the full variable domain is SQTIHQWPATLVQPVGSPLSLECTVEGTSNPNLYWYRQAAGRGLQLLFYSVGIGQISSEVPQNLSASRPQDRQFILSSKKLLLSDSGFYLCAWSVSGGDQPQHFGDGTRLSIL.

This clonotype was observed at least ten times. This beta chain is off target for a library built for alpha chains, so its abundance means little. The genes are TRBV20-1 and TRBJ2-3, with D possibly being TRBD2 (5 bases). CDR1 is DFQATT, CDR2 SNEGSKA, per germline (reference sequence). The V and J ends lost 3 bases and 1 base respectively, with 8 bases between them. This CDR3 contains 13 residues. CDR3 amino acids: CSARDSGTDTQYF. The CDR3 bases are TGCAGTGCTAGGGACTCCGGCACAGATACGCAGTATTTT.

This clonotype showed up many times. Little can be read into the size of this beta chain, an off-target read in a library designed for alpha chains. This chain connects TRBV6-1 to TRBJ1-1; TRBD1 matches 11 bases. This CDR3 contains 14 residues. The trim removed 6 bases at V and 7 bases at J, leaving 7 bases unmatched. Germline CDR1 is MNHNS and CDR2 is SASEGT. The CDR3 loop is CASRGGQGVSEAFF. Written as DNA, the CDR3 is TGTGCCAGCAGGGGGGGACAGGGGGTGAGTGAAGCTTTCTTT.

This clonotype has at least ten counts. The library was designed around alpha chains, so this beta chain is a stray read whose abundance carries little weight. This sequence joins TRBV4-2 and TRBJ2-6, with D tentatively TRBD1 (6 bases). CDR1 LGHNA and CDR2 YNFKEQ come from the germline V gene. The germline V and J ends were trimmed by 4 bases and 2 bases, with 9 bases remaining between them. The CDR3 runs to 15 residues. Here the CDR3 DNA reads TGTGCCAGCAGCCCCCCAGGGGCTGGGGCCAACGTCCTGACTTTC. Translation gives CASSPPGAGANVLTF.

In its sample, this clonotype is medium-sized (0.01 to 0.1%). The library was prepared for alpha chains; this beta chain is a stray read, so its frequency means little. The chain links TRBV7-2 to TRBJ2-3; 15 bases line up with TRBD2. CDR1 is SGHTA, CDR2 FQGNSA, per germline. The length of the CDR3 is 16 residues. After removal of 1 base from V and 6 bases from J, the junction contained 2 bases not matched to a gene. The CDR3 spells CASSLVGLAGGDTQYF. Here the CDR3 DNA reads TGTGCCAGCAGCTTAGTAGGACTAGCGGGAGGGGATACGCAGTATTTT. The whole variable domain, remainder taken from reference TRBV7-2 and TRBJ2-3, is GAGVSQSPSNKVTEKGKDVELRCDPISGHTALYWYRQSLGQGLEFLIYFQGNSAPDKSGLPSDRFSAERTGGSVSTLTIQRTQQEDSAVYLCASSLVGLAGGDTQYFGPGTRLTVL.

This clonotype was seen repeatedly, ten times or more. Because this beta chain is a stray read in a library intended to capture alpha chains, its abundance should not be given much weight. This sequence joins TRBV29-1 and TRBJ2-5, with 8 nucleotides matching TRBD2. Trimming took 1 base from V and 7 from J; bases not matched to a gene: 5. Germline V gene lookup returns CDR1 SQVTM and CDR2 ANQGSEA. The CDR3 covers 13 residues. The CDR3: CSVEGTAGVTQYF. CDR3 DNA: TGCAGCGTTGAAGGGACAGCGGGAGTGACCCAGTACTTC.

This clonotype was seen ten or more times. This beta chain represents an off-target read in a library built for alpha chains; its size is of limited meaning. CDR3 region: CASSQGTGPYEQYF. In DNA form, the CDR3 reads TGTGCCAGCAGCCAAGGGACAGGGCCCTACGAGCAGTACTTC. The gene calls are TRBV4-2 and TRBJ2-7, with 8 bases aligning to TRBD1. Unmatched junction bases numbered 1, after V lost 1 base and J lost 2 bases. Germline CDR1 and CDR2: LGHNA and YNFKEQ. The CDR3 totals 14 residues.

The sample holds many counts of this clonotype. Being off target in a library aimed at alpha chains, this beta chain has a size of little meaning. CDR3 region: CASSLVLGASSYNEQFF. CDR3 in DNA: TGTGCCAGCAGCTTAGTGTTGGGCGCTAGCTCCTACAATGAGCAGTTCTTC. V gene TRBV7-8 combines with J gene TRBJ2-1; D gene unclear. CDR3 length: 17 residues. Looked up from germline, CDR1 is SGHVS and CDR2 is FQNEAQ. V dropped 1 base and J dropped 0 bases, with 13 bases sitting between them.

This clonotype is medium-sized (0.01 to 0.1%) within its sample. The size of this beta chain means little, since it is a stray read in a library made for alpha chains. The CDR3 loop reads CASRLSGTNWETQYF. CDR3 coding DNA: TGCGCCAGCAGATTATCCGGGACAAACTGGGAGACCCAGTACTTC. The genes are TRBV5-1 and TRBJ2-5; the D gene is possibly TRBD1 (6 bases). The CDR3 sequence is 15 residues long. V was trimmed by 5 bases and J by 5 bases, leaving 19 bases between them. CDR1 is SGHRS, CDR2 YFSETQ, per germline.